These T cell receptor beta chains were read from a single sample in a study of patients and donors after allogeneic stem cell transplantation. TCRdb used MiXCR to reprocess the RT-PCR reads, holding one entry per CDR3 protein. The sample yields 190,000 or so distinct CDR3 sequences, roughly 40% seen once. Sequencing was carried out using blood, either unsorted or a sorted T cell fraction (not recorded which). These receptors originate from a human donor who was either an allogeneic HSCT recipient or a stem cell or donor lymphocyte infusion donor (not recorded which). It is not recorded whose cells these are; they may come from a transplant donor. CDR3s include the opening cysteine and the closing phenylalanine or tryptophan. The size entry is marked missing in some rows and otherwise reads once, few, many or a size class.

- TRBJ2-3 TRBV20-1 CSAFAPSTDTQYF
few TRBJ2-4 TRBV9 CASSVQAGVRGVKNIQYF
- TRBJ1-2 TRBV4-1 CASSQHIGAYGYTF
- TRBJ1-2 TRBV5-4 CASSSVPGAGTRGYTF
few TRBJ1-1 TRBV5-8 CASERTNTEAFF
- TRBJ2-1 TRBV6-4 CASSDTSYSSYNEQFF
- TRBJ2-2 TRBV5-1 CASTLGGLAGYTGELFF
- TRBJ2-7 TRBV28 CASNPRALDYEQYF
- TRBJ1-2 TRBV28 CASSLVQGERYGYTF
- TRBJ1-1 TRBV6-6 CASSPEWSNTEAFF
- TRBJ2-3 TRBV20-1 CSARRSGSDSDTQYF
few TRBJ1-1 TRBV9 CASSAEGLMNTEAFF
- TRBJ2-3 TRBV29-1 CSVWILTDTQYF
few TRBJ2-1 TRBV6-2/TRBV6-3 CASSFFLPRLGQGNEQFF
- TRBJ1-4 TRBV6-5 CASSYGTGREKLFF
- TRBJ2-2 TRBV20-1 CSARTSGRFSGELFF
few TRBJ2-2 TRBV7-7 CASSESGSGTGELFF
- TRBJ2-4 TRBV7-2 CASSFASENIQYF
few TRBJ1-2 TRBV7-4 CASSFNPPRNYGYTF